This T cell receptor (beta chain) was captured by sequencing in a study of T cells in Graves' hyperthyroidism and ophthalmopathy. Across the whole study: Pretreatment peripheral blood was obtained at initial diagnosis. Study-wide results and limits: A model of 13 V-J pairs discriminated ophthalmopathy from stable hyperthyroidism.

Note on this clonotype: Antigen specificity is unknown.

Between the trimmed V and J ends, which lost 5 bases and 3 bases, there was a span of 13 bases. CDR3 length: 14 residues. Germline CDR1 is MGHDK and CDR2 is SYGVNS. In making diagnoses, clinical symptoms, serum thyroxine and TRAb, thyroid ultrasound and orbital computed tomography were all used. Using approximately 10 ml of fresh peripheral blood, PBMCs were prepared. TCR beta CDR3 regions were amplified from RNA transcripts. During a first-round RT-PCR of the TCR CDR3, the HTBI primer set was used. MiXCR was run by TCRdb on the multiplex PCR reads, yielding one entry per CDR3 protein. The data show around 250,000 distinct CDR3 sequences, approximately 23% seen once.

The rearrangement links TRBV25-1 to TRBJ1-1; tentative D call: TRBD1 (6 bases). The sample consisted of blood. The clonotype was recovered from a woman in her 40s with Graves' ophthalmopathy. Written as DNA, the CDR3 is TGTGCCAGCAGTTCCCCCGGGGGGCACACTGAAGCTTTCTTT. It encodes CASSSPGGHTEAFF.